The 23 T cell receptor beta chains below all came from one sample that was sequenced in a study of shared clonotypes between healthy human individuals. Produced via immunoSEQ multiplex PCR; TCRdb's table is partial and in-frame only. The repertoire has roughly 500,000 clones, about 78% of them found once; the top ten carry more than 10%. Sequenced: PBMCs. These receptor sequences come from a woman in her thirties or forties in good health. Some clones in this sample may be carry-over from other donors' samples.

The rearrangement uses TRBV6-5 and TRBJ2-7; D is unresolved. Trimming cost V 5 bases and J 3 bases, with 5 bases left between them. This CDR3 contains 11 residues. Germline V gene data show CDR1 as MNHEY and CDR2 as SVGAGI. The CDR3 nucleotides read TGTGCCAGCAGTGCCTACTACGAGCAGTACTTC. Its translation: CASSAYYEQYF.

V usage is TRBV21-1 and J usage is TRBJ2-3; the table's D call, TRBD2, was not checked against the DNA. TRBV21-1 is a listed pseudogene. The CDR3 is made up of 16 amino acids. CDR3 loop: CAIPPPGLGNLGTQYF. Here the CDR3 DNA reads TGTGCCATCCCTCCTCCGGGACTAGGGAACCTCGGTACGCAGTATTTT.

This sequence joins TRBV6-4 and TRBJ2-1; TRBD2 matches at 8 bases. With 3 bases clipped from V and 5 bases from J, the junction kept 6 bases outside the gene matches. Germline V gene lookup returns CDR1 MRHNA and CDR2 SNTAGT. This CDR3 is 15 amino acids long. CDR3 bases: TGTGCCAGCAGTGAACTAGCGGACCCAAACAATGAGCAGTTCTTC. It codes for CASSELADPNNEQFF.

The rearrangement joins TRBV6-6 to TRBJ2-7; 13 bases are shared with TRBD2. The V gene end was trimmed by 6 bases and the J gene end by 4 bases; junction bases not matched to a gene: 6. There are 15 residues in the CDR3. Germline CDR1 MNHNY, CDR2 SVGAGI (reference sequence). The CDR3 coding sequence is TGTGCCAGCAGCATGCCGGGACTAGCGGGATACGAGCAGTACTTC. This encodes CASSMPGLAGYEQYF.

This rearrangement joins TRBV10-2 to TRBJ1-2, with D unresolved. Germline V gives CDR1 WSHSY, CDR2 SAAADI. V lost 0 bases and J 3 bases, leaving 17 bases between the germline ends. The CDR3 is 17 amino acids. CDR3 residues: CASSESVDRKVDYGYTF. The CDR3 nucleotides are TGCGCCAGCAGTGAGTCAGTGGACCGTAAAGTAGACTATGGCTACACCTTC.

The chain carries TRBV4-2 and TRBJ2-1; D may be TRBD2 (6 bases). The CDR3 runs 16 residues. Per germline, CDR1 LGHNA and CDR2 YNFKEQ. Trimming took off 0 bases at V and 0 bases at J, with 9 bases between the two ends. The CDR3 is CASSQEPGSSYNEQFF. As DNA, the CDR3 is TGTGCCAGCAGCCAAGAACCCGGGAGCTCCTACAATGAGCAGTTCTTC.

J is TRBJ1-2 and V is TRBV10-3; 7 bases fit TRBD1. The CDR3 sequence is 14 residues long. Germline-derived CDR1 and CDR2 are ENHRY and SYGVKD. V gave up 7 bases and J gave up 0 bases; unmatched junction bases: 5. DNA of the CDR3: TGTGCCATCAATCCCGGACAGGCTAACTATGGCTACACCTTC. Its translation is CAINPGQANYGYTF.

As to this clone: With a much larger clone just one base away, this may be a read error. Different DNA sequences within this sample yield the same CDR3. The rearrangement uses TRBV18 and TRBJ2-7; 7 bases line up with TRBD2. With 3 bases clipped from V and 6 bases from J, the junction kept 11 bases outside the gene matches. This CDR3 has 15 amino acids. Germline V lookup: CDR1 KGHSH, CDR2 LQKENI. CDR3 in DNA: TGTGCCAGCTCACCTACCCAGGGATTAGCGGGCGAGCAGTACTTC. As protein: CASSPTQGLAGEQYF.

The rearrangement uses TRBV5-1 and TRBJ2-2; TRBD2 is a possible D gene (6 bases). V was shortened by 2 bases and J by 0 bases, with 11 bases between the two germline ends. Germline loops: CDR1 SGHRS, CDR2 YFSETQ. This CDR3 has 16 residues. For the CDR3, the DNA is TGCGCCAGCAGCTTCGGAGGAGGGGCGAACACCGGGGAGCTGTTTTTT. It translates to CASSFGGGANTGELFF. The whole variable domain, filled in from reference TRBV5-1 and TRBJ2-2, reads KAGVTQTPRYLIKTRGQQVTLSCSPISGHRSVSWYQQTPGQGLQFLFEYFSETQRNKGNFPGRFSGRQFSNSRSEMNVSTLELGDSALYLCASSFGGGANTGELFFGEGSRLTVL.

The V gene is TRBV7-9, the J gene TRBJ2-5; the D gene is possibly TRBD2 (5 bases). The germline V gene has CDR1 SEHNR and CDR2 FQNEAQ (reference sequence). The CDR3 loop spans 13 amino acids. The germline V and J ends were trimmed by 5 bases and 11 bases, with 18 bases remaining between them. The CDR3 reads CASSRTPQEEQYF. As DNA, the CDR3 is TGTGCCAGCAGCCGAACCCCCCAGGAGGAGCAGTACTTC.

The chain is built from TRBV5-6 and TRBJ2-1, with TRBD2 identical over 9 bases. With 2 bases clipped from V and 7 bases from J, the junction kept 7 bases outside the gene matches. Looked up from germline, CDR1 is SGHDT and CDR2 is YYEEEE. This CDR3 region has 15 residues. The CDR3 is CASSFSGSLGNEQFF. The CDR3 nucleotides read TGTGCCAGCAGCTTTAGCGGGAGTCTGGGGAATGAGCAGTTCTTC.

The rearrangement joins TRBV10-3 to TRBJ2-2; 7 nucleotides match TRBD2. In germline, CDR1 is ENHRY, CDR2 SYGVKD. This CDR3 has 18 residues. The ends lost 2 bases at V and 6 bases at J; junction bases unmatched: 15. The CDR3 here is CAISEPGGRGSYAGELFF. In nucleotides, the CDR3 is TGTGCCATCAGTGAGCCCGGGGGTCGCGGGAGTTACGCCGGGGAGCTGTTTTTT.

The J gene is TRBJ2-5, the V gene TRBV7-9; 9 bases agree with TRBD2. The CDR3 is 16 amino acids. Germline V gene data show CDR1 as SEHNR and CDR2 as FQNEAQ (reference sequence). V lost 1 base, J lost 5 bases, and 8 bases stayed unmatched. The CDR3 region is CASSLGIGTSTETQYF. The CDR3 region has the DNA TGTGCCAGCAGCTTAGGAATTGGGACTAGCACGGAGACCCAGTACTTC.

The rearrangement links TRBV28 to TRBJ1-2; D remains unclear. Per the germline V gene, CDR1 is MDHEN and CDR2 is SYDVKM. There are 13 residues in the CDR3. V was pared by 6 bases and J by 5 bases, with 13 bases between. In DNA, the CDR3 is TGTGCCAGCAGCCCCCGGGGAGAGTATGGCTACACCTTC. This gives the protein CASSPRGEYGYTF.

The chain is built from TRBV5-6 and TRBJ1-1; TRBD1 might be the D (6 bases). The CDR3 is 15 amino acids. Germline V gene data show CDR1 as SGHDT and CDR2 as YYEEEE. V was clipped by 4 bases and J by 1 base, with 14 bases between them. DNA of the CDR3: TGTGCCAGCAGCGACACCGGACAGTCGAACACTGAAGCTTTCTTT. Its protein product is CASSDTGQSNTEAFF.

With respect to this clone: Different DNA sequences within this sample yield the same CDR3. V gene TRBV5-1 combines with J gene TRBJ1-1; D is unresolved. Germline lookup yields CDR1 SGHRS and CDR2 YFSETQ. Trimming shortened V by 2 bases and J by 2 bases, and 10 bases separated the two germline ends. This CDR3 contains 14 residues. CDR3 amino acids: CASSFDGGNTEAFF. The DNA for the CDR3 is TGCGCCAGCAGCTTTGATGGAGGAAACACTGAAGCTTTCTTT.

This clone was recorded once. This rearrangement joins TRBV27 to TRBJ2-3; 8 bases fit TRBD1. Looked up from germline, CDR1 is MNHEY and CDR2 is SMNVEV (reference sequence). The CDR3 runs 14 residues. The V segment lost 6 bases and the J segment 8 bases; nucleotides outside the gene matches: 10. Written as DNA, the CDR3 is TGTGCCAGCAGCAACGACAGGGGTGGGGTTACGCAGTATTTT. Its translation is CASSNDRGGVTQYF.

This chain links TRBV28 with TRBJ1-4; D unclear. Germline V gene lookup returns CDR1 MDHEN and CDR2 SYDVKM. The CDR3 extends over 13 amino acids. This CDR3 is CATAAGTNEKLFF. In nucleotides, the CDR3 is TGTGCTACAGCAGCGGGAACTAATGAAAAACTGTTTTTT.

The V gene is TRBV30, the J gene TRBJ1-1; the match to TRBD1 covers 9 bases. This CDR3 is built from 16 residues. The ends lost 1 base at V and 1 base at J; junction bases unmatched: 7. Germline-derived CDR1 and CDR2 are GTSNPN and SVGIG (reference sequence). The CDR3 protein is CAWSAPGTGKNTEAFF. The CDR3, as DNA: TGTGCCTGGAGTGCCCCCGGGACAGGGAAGAACACTGAAGCTTTCTTT. Using reference TRBV30 and TRBJ1-1 for the parts outside the CDR3, the full variable domain is SQTIHQWPATLVQPVGSPLSLECTVEGTSNPNLYWYRQAAGRGLQLLFYSVGIGQISSEVPQNLSASRPQDRQFILSSKKLLLSDSGFYLCAWSAPGTGKNTEAFFGQGTRLTVV.

The chain is built from TRBV28 and TRBJ2-5; either TRBD1 or TRBD2 may supply D (6 bases each). Germline CDR1 and CDR2: MDHEN and SYDVKM. V lost 6 bases and J lost 5, with 19 bases in between. The CDR3 totals 15 residues. CDR3 nucleotides: TGTGCCAGCAGCCCCACGGACGGGGGCCGGGAGACCCAGTACTTC. It translates to CASSPTDGGRETQYF.

J is TRBJ2-1 and V is TRBV7-2; D is perhaps TRBD2 (6 bases). The V end was cut by 2 bases, the J end by 7 bases, with 15 bases between. The CDR3 runs to 15 residues. Germline CDR1 reads SGHTA; CDR2 reads FQGNSA. The CDR3 sequence: CASSLIGLATNEQFF. CDR3 bases: TGTGCCAGCAGCTTAATCGGGCTAGCGACGAATGAGCAGTTCTTC.

The chain recombines TRBV6-6 with TRBJ1-5; weak D call: TRBD1 (5 bases). Germline V gives CDR1 MNHNY, CDR2 SVGAGI (reference sequence). Trimming shortened V by 2 bases and J by 7 bases, and 15 bases separated the two germline ends. CDR3 length: 15 amino acids. Here the CDR3 reads CASSYPGQGRQPQHF. CDR3 DNA: TGTGCCAGCAGTTACCCAGGGCAGGGACGGCAGCCCCAGCATTTT.

The chain links TRBV27 to TRBJ2-6; no firm D call. The CDR3 covers 15 residues. V gave up 4 bases and J gave up 1 base, with 8 bases separating them. Germline CDR1 reads MNHEY; CDR2 reads SMNVEV (reference sequence). Written as DNA, the CDR3 is TGTGCCAGCAGTTGGGGTTTGTCTGGGGCCAACGTCCTGACTTTC. Its protein product is CASSWGLSGANVLTF.